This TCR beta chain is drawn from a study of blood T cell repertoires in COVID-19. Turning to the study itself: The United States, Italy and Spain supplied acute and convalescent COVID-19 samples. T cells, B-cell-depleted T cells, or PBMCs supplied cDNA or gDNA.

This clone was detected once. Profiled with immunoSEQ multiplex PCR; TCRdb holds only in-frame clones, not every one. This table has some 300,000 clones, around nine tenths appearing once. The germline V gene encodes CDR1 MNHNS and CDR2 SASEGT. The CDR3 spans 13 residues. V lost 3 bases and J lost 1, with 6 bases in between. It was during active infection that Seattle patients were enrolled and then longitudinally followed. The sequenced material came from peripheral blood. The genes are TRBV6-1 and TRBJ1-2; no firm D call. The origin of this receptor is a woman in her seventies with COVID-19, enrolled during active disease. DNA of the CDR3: TGTGCCAGCAGTGAGAACAGTAACTATGGCTACACCTTC. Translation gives CASSENSNYGYTF.